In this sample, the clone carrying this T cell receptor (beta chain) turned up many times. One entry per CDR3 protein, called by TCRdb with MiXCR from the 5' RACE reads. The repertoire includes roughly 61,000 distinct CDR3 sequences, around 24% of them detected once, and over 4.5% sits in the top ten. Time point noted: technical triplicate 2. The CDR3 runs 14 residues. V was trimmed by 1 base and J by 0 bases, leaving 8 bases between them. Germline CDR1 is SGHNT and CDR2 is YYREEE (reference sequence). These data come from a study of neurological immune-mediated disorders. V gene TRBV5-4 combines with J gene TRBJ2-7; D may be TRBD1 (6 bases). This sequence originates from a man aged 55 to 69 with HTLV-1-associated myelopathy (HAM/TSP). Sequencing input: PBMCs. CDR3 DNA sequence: TGTGCCAGCAGCTTGCGAGGGGGCTCCTACGAGCAGTACTTC. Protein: CASSLRGGSYEQYF.